This entry is about one TCR beta chain. The data belong to a study of blood T cell repertoires in COVID-19. Study information: T cells, B-cell-depleted T cells, or PBMCs supplied cDNA or gDNA.

Germline CDR1 and CDR2: MNHEY and SVGEGT. V dropped 4 bases and J dropped 7 bases, with 22 bases sitting between them. CDR3 length: 16 amino acids. In the original processing: Counts of nucleated cells, estimated from reference gene primer amplification, were obtained. Generated by immunoSEQ multiplex PCR, the TCRdb table keeps only in-frame clones and is missing some. V and J calls plus clone size are reproduced from that table; the DNA served to infer D and trimming. The profile shows approximately 150,000 clones, 80% to 85% of them singletons. Input material: peripheral blood. The genes are TRBV6-2 or TRBV6-3 and TRBJ1-2, with a tentative D call TRBD1 (6 bases). This clonotype was obtained from a man between 65 and 85 years old with active or convalescent COVID-19. The CDR3 reads CASSLGNRAGLRGYTF. CDR3 in DNA: TGTGCCAGCAGTTTGGGGAACAGGGCTGGTTTACGTGGCTACACCTTC.